These 14 T cell receptor beta chains were sequenced from one sample in a study of blood T cell repertoires in COVID-19. Clones were sequenced by immunoSEQ multiplex PCR, and TCRdb holds only the in-frame ones, with some missing. The sample has a few hundred thousand clones, roughly 76% seen once; the top ten hold around 5.1%. Sequencing used peripheral blood. The source of these receptors is a human donor in a cohort sampled during active COVID-19.

This clone appeared once. It may be a read error: a sequence one base away is much more abundant. This rearrangement joins TRBV7-9 to TRBJ2-7; 7 bases match TRBD1. Germline V CDR1 and CDR2: SEHNR, FQNEAQ (reference sequence). Trimming removed 3 bases from V and 0 bases from J; junction bases left unmatched: 2. CDR3 length: 14 residues. The CDR3 DNA reads TGTGCCAGCAGCTTGGACAGGAGCTCCTACGAGCAGTACTTC. It encodes CASSLDRSSYEQYF.

J is TRBJ2-1 and V is TRBV5-1; 7 positions agree with TRBD2. V gave up 5 bases and J gave up 8 bases; unmatched junction bases: 13. The germline V gene encodes CDR1 SGHRS and CDR2 YFSETQ. This CDR3 region has 15 residues. The CDR3 protein is CASREGRTRAHEQFF. In nucleotides, the CDR3 is TGCGCCAGCAGGGAGGGTAGGACTAGAGCCCATGAGCAGTTCTTC.

The chain employs TRBV5-6 and TRBJ2-5; TRBD2 matches 7 bases. This CDR3 contains 16 residues. V gave up 0 bases and J gave up 5 bases; unmatched junction bases: 10. Germline-derived CDR1 and CDR2 are SGHDT and YYEEEE. CDR3 region: CASSLGLAGPRETQYF. CDR3 coding DNA: TGTGCCAGCAGCTTGGGTTTAGCGGGCCCTCGGGAGACCCAGTACTTC.

The DNA for the CDR3 is TGTGCCAGCAGTGGGAGACAGGGTAGATTCACCGGGGAGCTGTTTTTT. As protein: CASSGRQGRFTGELFF. This rearrangement joins TRBV2 to TRBJ2-2; 7 bases fit TRBD1. V lost 4 bases to trimming and J lost 4 bases; unmatched junction nucleotides: 9. Germline V gene sequence: CDR1 SNHLY, CDR2 FYNNEI. The CDR3 length is 16 residues.

The CDR3: CASSPRHTEAFF. CDR3 sequence (DNA): TGTGCCAGCAGCCCGCGGCACACTGAAGCTTTCTTT. The V gene is TRBV5-4, the J gene TRBJ1-1; D not certain. V was trimmed by 4 bases and J by 3 bases, leaving 7 bases between them. The germline V gene encodes CDR1 SGHNT and CDR2 YYREEE (reference sequence). The CDR3 is 12 amino acids.

V usage is TRBV5-6 and J usage is TRBJ2-7, with a tentative D call TRBD1 (6 bases). The V end lost 5 bases, the J end lost 0 bases, and 12 bases lay between the germline ends. Germline loops: CDR1 SGHDT, CDR2 YYEEEE. This CDR3 has 14 amino acids. CDR3 protein: CASRGQGHSYEQYF. The CDR3 nucleotides read TGTGCCAGCAGGGGGCAGGGGCACTCCTACGAGCAGTACTTC.

This sequence joins TRBV6-2 or TRBV6-3 and TRBJ1-2; TRBD1 aligns across 8 bases. Germline CDR1 reads MNHEY; CDR2 reads SVGEGT. The CDR3 loop spans 12 amino acids. J gave up 4 bases and V 5 bases, and 0 bases lay outside the gene matches. The CDR3 nucleotides read TGTGCCAGCAGTGACAGGGGCTATGGCTACACCTTC. Translated, it gives CASSDRGYGYTF.

This clone was recorded many times. The genes are TRBV18 and TRBJ2-7, with 8 bases that match TRBD2. The length of the CDR3 is 15 residues. The V and J ends lost 3 bases and 5 bases, in that order; junction bases with no gene match: 9. CDR1 and CDR2 from the germline V gene are KGHSH and LQKENI. The CDR3 loop is CASSPGAGGFDEQYF. In DNA, the CDR3 is TGTGCCAGCTCACCGGGGGCGGGAGGATTCGACGAGCAGTACTTC.

This clone has just a few counts. The chain has TRBV28 and TRBJ2-1, with D possibly matching TRBD2 (5 bases). This CDR3 spans 14 amino acids. Germline V gives CDR1 MDHEN, CDR2 SYDVKM. The germline V and J ends were trimmed by 7 bases and 0 bases, with 10 bases remaining between them. As DNA, the CDR3 is TGTGCCAGCAAGAGGGAGAGCTCCTACAATGAGCAGTTCTTC. Translating gives CASKRESSYNEQFF.

The gene calls are TRBV4-1 and TRBJ1-6; D unresolved. Germline V lookup: CDR1 MGHRA, CDR2 YSYEKL. The CDR3 is made up of 18 amino acids. Trimming left V 0 bases short and J 0 bases short, with 12 bases between. CDR3 sequence reads: CASSQDSGMSSYNSPLHF. DNA of the CDR3: TGCGCCAGCAGCCAAGATTCCGGGATGAGCTCCTATAATTCACCCCTCCACTTT.

The chain joins TRBV30 to TRBJ1-2; D is unresolved. V was clipped by 0 bases and J by 4 bases, with 15 bases between them. The CDR3 runs 15 residues. The germline V gene has CDR1 GTSNPN and CDR2 SVGIG (reference sequence). The CDR3 nucleotides are TGTGCCTGGAGTGTTAAACAGCGGCCTCCCTATGGCTACACCTTC. It yields the protein CAWSVKQRPPYGYTF.

The chain has TRBV19 and TRBJ2-1; weak D call: TRBD2 (6 bases). V gave up 5 bases and J gave up 8 bases, with 16 bases separating them. Germline V gene sequence: CDR1 LNHDA, CDR2 SQIVND (reference sequence). This CDR3 spans 14 amino acids. CDR3 residues: CASSGTSYTYEQFF. DNA for the CDR3: TGTGCCAGTAGTGGCACTAGCTATACATATGAGCAGTTCTTC. Supplemented by reference TRBV19 and TRBJ2-1, the full variable domain reads DGGITQSPKYLFRKEGQNVTLSCEQNLNHDAMYWYRQDPGQGLRLIYYSQIVNDFQKGDIAEGYSVSREKKESFPLTVTSAQKNPTAFYLCASSGTSYTYEQFFGPGTRLTVL.

This clone has only a few counts. This rearrangement joins TRBV9 to TRBJ1-2; D is undetermined. Germline V CDR1 and CDR2: SGDLS, YYNGEE. Trimming pared 0 bases from V and 4 bases from J, leaving 7 bases between. This CDR3 is built from 13 residues. CDR3 protein: CASSVGQFYGYTF. The CDR3 bases are TGTGCCAGCAGCGTAGGCCAGTTCTATGGCTACACCTTC.

The gene calls are TRBV30 and TRBJ2-7, with 11 bases matching TRBD2. V trimming: 4 bases; J trimming: 6 bases; junction bases outside the gene matches: 8. The CDR3 runs 14 residues. Germline V gives CDR1 GTSNPN, CDR2 SVGIG (reference sequence). CDR3 residues: CAWTGLAANGEQYF. The CDR3 region has the DNA TGTGCCTGGACGGGACTAGCGGCGAACGGCGAGCAGTACTTC.